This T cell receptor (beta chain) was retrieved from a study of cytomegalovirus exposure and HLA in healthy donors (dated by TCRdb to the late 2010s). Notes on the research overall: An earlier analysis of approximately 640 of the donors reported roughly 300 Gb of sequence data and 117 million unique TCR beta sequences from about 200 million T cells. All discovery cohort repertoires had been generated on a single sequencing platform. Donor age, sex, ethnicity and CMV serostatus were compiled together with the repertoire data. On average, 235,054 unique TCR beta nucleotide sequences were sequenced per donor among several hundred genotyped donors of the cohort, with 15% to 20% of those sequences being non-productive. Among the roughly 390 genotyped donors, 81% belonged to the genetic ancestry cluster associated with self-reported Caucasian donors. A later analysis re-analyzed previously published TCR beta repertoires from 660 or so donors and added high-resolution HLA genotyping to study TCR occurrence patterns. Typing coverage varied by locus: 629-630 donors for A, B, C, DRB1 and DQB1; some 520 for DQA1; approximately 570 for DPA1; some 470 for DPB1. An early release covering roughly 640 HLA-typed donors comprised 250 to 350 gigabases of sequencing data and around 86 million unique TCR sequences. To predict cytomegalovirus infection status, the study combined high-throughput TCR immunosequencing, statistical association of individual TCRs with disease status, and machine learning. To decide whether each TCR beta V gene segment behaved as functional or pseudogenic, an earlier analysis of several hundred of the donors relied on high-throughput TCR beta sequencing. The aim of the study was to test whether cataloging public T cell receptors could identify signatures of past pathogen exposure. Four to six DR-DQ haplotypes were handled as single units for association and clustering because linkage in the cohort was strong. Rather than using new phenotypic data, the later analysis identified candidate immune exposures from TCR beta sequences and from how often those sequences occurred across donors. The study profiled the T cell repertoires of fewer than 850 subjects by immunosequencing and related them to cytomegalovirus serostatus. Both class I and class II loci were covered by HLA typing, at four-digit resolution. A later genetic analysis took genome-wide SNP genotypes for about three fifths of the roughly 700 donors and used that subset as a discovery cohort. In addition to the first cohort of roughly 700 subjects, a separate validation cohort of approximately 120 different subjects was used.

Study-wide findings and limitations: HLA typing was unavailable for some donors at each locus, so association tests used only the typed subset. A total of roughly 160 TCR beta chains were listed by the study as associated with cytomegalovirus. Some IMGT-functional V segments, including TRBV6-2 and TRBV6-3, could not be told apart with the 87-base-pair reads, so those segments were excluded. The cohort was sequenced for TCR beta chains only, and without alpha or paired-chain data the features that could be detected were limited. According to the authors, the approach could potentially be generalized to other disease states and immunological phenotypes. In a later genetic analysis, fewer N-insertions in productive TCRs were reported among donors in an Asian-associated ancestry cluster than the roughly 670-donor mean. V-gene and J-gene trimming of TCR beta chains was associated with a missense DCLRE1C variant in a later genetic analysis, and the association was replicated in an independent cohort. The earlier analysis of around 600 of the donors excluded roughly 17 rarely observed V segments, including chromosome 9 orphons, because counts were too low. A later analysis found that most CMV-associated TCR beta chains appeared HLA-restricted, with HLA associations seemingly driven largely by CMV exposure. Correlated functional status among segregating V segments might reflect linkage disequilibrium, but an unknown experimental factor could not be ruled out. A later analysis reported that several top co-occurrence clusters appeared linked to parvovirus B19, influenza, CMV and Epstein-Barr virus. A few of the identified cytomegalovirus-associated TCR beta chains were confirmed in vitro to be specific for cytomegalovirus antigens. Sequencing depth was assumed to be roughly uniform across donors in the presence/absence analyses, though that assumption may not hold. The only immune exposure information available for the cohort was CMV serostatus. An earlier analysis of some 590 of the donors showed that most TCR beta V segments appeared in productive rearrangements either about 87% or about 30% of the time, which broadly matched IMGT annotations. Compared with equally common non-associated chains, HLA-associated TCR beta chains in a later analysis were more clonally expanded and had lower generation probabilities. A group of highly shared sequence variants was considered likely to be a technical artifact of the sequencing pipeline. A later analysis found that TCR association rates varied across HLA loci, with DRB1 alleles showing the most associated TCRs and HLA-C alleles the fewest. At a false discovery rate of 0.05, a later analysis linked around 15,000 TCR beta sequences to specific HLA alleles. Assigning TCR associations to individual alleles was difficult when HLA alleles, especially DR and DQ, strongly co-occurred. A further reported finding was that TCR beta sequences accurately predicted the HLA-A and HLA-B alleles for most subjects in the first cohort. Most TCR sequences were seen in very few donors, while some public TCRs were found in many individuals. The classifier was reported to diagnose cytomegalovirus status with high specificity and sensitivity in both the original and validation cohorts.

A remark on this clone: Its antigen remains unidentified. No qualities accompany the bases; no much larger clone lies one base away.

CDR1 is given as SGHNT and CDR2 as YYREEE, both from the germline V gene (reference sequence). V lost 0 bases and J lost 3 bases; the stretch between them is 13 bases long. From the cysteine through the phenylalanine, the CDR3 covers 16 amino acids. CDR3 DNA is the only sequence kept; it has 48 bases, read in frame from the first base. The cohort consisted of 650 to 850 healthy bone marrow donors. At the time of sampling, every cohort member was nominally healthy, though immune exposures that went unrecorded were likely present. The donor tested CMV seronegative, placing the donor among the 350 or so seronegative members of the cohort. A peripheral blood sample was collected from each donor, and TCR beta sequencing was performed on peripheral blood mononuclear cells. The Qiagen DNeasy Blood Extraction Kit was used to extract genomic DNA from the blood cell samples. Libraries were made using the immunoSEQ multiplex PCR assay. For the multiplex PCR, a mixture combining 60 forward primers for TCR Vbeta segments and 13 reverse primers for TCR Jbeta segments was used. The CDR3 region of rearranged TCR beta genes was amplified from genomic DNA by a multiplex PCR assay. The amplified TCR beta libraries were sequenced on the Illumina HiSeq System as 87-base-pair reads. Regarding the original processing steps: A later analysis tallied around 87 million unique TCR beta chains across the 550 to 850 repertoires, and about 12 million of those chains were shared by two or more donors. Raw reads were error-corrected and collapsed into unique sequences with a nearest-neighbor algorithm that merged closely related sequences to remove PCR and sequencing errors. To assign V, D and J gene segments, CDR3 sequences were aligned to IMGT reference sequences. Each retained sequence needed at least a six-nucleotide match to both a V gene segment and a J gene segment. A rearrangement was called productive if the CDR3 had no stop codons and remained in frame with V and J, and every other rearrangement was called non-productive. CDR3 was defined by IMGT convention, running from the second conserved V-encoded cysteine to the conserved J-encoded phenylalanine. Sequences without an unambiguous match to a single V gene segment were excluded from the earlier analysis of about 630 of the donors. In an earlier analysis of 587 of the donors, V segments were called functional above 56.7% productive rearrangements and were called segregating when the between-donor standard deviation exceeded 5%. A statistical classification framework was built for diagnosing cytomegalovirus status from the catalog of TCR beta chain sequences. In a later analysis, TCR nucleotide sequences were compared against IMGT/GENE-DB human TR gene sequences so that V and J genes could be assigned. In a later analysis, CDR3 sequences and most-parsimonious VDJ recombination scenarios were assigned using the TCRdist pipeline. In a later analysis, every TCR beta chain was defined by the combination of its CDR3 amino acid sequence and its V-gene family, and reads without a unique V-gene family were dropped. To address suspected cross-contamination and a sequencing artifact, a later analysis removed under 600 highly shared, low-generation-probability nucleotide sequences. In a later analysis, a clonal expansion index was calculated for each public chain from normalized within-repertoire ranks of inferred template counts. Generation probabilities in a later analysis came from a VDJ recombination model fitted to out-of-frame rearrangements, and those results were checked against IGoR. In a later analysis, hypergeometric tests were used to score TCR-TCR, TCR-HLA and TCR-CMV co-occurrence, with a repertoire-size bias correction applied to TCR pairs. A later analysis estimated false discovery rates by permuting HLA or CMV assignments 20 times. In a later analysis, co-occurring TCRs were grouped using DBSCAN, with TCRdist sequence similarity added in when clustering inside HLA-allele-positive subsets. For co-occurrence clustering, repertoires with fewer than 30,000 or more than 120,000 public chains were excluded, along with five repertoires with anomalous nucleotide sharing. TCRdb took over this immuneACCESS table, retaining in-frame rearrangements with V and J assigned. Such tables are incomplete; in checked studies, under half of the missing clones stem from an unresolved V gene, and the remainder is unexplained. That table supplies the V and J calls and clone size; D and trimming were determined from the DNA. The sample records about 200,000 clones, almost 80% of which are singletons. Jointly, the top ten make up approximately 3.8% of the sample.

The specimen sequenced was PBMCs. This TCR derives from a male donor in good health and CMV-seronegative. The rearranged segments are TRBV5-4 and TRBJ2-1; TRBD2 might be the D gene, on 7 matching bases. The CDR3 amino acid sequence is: CASSLGGGGSYNEQFF. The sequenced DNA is TGTGCCAGCAGCTTGGGGGGAGGGGGGAGCTACAATGAGCAGTTCTTC.